The source of this TCR beta chain is a study of cytomegalovirus exposure and HLA in healthy donors. Study-wide points: V- and J-gene trimming in TCR beta was tied to a missense DCLRE1C variant by an analysis performed later. Analyzed later, most CMV-associated TCR beta chains appeared HLA-restricted. Across HLA loci, a later analysis found differing TCR association rates, with DRB1 most and HLA-C fewest.

Trimming cost V 2 bases and J 6 bases; bases outside gene matches: 7. The CDR3 is 14 amino acids. Germline assignment: CDR1 SGHRS and CDR2 YFSETQ. This clone was observed once. Its specificity is unknown. Primers: 60 Vbeta forward and 13 Jbeta reverse. Assay used: immunoSEQ multiplex PCR; TCRdb lists only in-frame clones, some missing. The sample carries 92,000 or so clones, approximately 69% recorded once. The sequencing sample was made of PBMCs. The rearrangement links TRBV5-1 to TRBJ1-1, with 7 bases that match TRBD1. This sequence originates from a woman aged 45-65 years in good health and CMV-seropositive. The CDR3 reads CASSFGQAEAEAFF. CDR3 DNA: TGCGCCAGCAGCTTTGGACAGGCCGAGGCTGAAGCTTTCTTT.